This T cell receptor beta chain was retrieved from a study of early T cells in non-severe SARS-CoV-2 infection. Study in general: The chains were unpaired, and the sequenced material was bulk RNA from unsorted whole blood.

This clonotype was seen more than once but under ten times. TCRdb independently ran MiXCR on the 5' RACE reads; one entry per CDR3 protein. The table records about 48,000 distinct CDR3 sequences, over 10% of them present only once. With 0 bases removed from V and 0 bases from J, the gap between germline ends came to 12 bases. The CDR3 has 16 residues. Germline V CDR1 and CDR2: SGHRS, YFSETQ. Sequenced: whole blood. This sequence joins TRBV5-1 and TRBJ1-1; D is perhaps TRBD1 (5 bases). The TCR sequence derives from an adult who was a healthcare worker with PCR-confirmed SARS-CoV-2 infection or an uninfected control (not recorded which). The CDR3: CASSLVTGPLNTEAFF. The CDR3 DNA follows: TGCGCCAGCAGCTTGGTAACAGGACCCCTGAACACTGAAGCTTTCTTT.